This T cell receptor (beta chain) was captured by sequencing in a study of cytomegalovirus exposure and HLA in healthy donors. Study results and limitations: Among TCR beta chains of equal frequency, HLA-associated ones were more clonally expanded in a later analysis. It was 150 to 200 TCR beta chains that were listed as cytomegalovirus-associated.

As regards this clone: What it binds is not known.

Use of 60 Vbeta and 13 Jbeta primers characterized the PCR. Some clones are missing from TCRdb's copy, which holds only in-frame ones; the method was immunoSEQ multiplex PCR. This sample has 120,000 or so clones; about 80% occur once, and the top ten carry roughly 10%. Germline V gene data show CDR1 as SGDLS and CDR2 as YYNGEE. With 3 bases removed from V and 3 bases from J, the gap between germline ends came to 9 bases. The CDR3 contains 13 residues. The sequencing input was PBMCs. The receptor's source is a woman between 50 and 59 years old in good health and CMV-seropositive. The V call is TRBV9, the J call TRBJ2-5; D is unclear. In DNA form, the CDR3 reads TGTGCCAGCAGCGGGGCATCAAAAGAGACCCAGTACTTC. Protein: CASSGASKETQYF.